A single sample gave rise to the 29 T cell receptor beta chains below, sequenced in a study of blood T cells in healthy people across ages. The second PCR ran roughly 6 to 11 cycles with a sample-barcoded 5' primer and J-beta primers. TCRdb re-analysed the 5' RACE reads in MiXCR, keeping a single row per CDR3 protein. The sample includes over a million distinct CDR3 sequences, 40% to 50% seen only once; the top ten take about 20%. Sequencing was done on a sample of blood. Every receptor here comes from a woman in her sixties in good health.

The chain recombines TRBV29-1 with TRBJ1-2, with D maybe TRBD1 (6 bases). With 4 bases removed from V and 1 base from J, the gap between germline ends came to 22 bases. The CDR3 has 17 amino acids. CDR1 is SQVTM, CDR2 ANQGSEA, per germline. The CDR3: CSVVILARTDFNYGYTF. As DNA, the CDR3 is TGCAGCGTTGTAATTTTAGCCAGGACAGATTTTAACTATGGCTACACCTTC.

This clonotype came up a few times. The CDR3 coding sequence is TGTGCCAGCAGCAGATACAGGGGGGTCAATGAGCAGTTCTTC. It translates to CASSRYRGVNEQFF. The V call is TRBV7-8, the J call TRBJ2-1; 8 bases are a match to TRBD1. CDR1 and CDR2 (germline): SGHVS, FQNEAQ. CDR3 length equals 14 residues. The ends lost 5 bases at V and 6 bases at J; junction bases unmatched: 6.

The chain couples TRBV29-1 to TRBJ2-1; D perhaps matches TRBD2 (6 bases). The V end lost 7 bases, the J end lost 0 bases, and 10 bases lay between the germline ends. Germline V CDR1 and CDR2: SQVTM, ANQGSEA. The CDR3 contains 13 residues. The DNA of the CDR3 is TGCAGCGCCGCTAGCGTCTCCTACAATGAGCAGTTCTTC. As protein: CSAASVSYNEQFF.

This clonotype appeared once. The V gene is TRBV20-1, the J gene TRBJ2-1, with 10 bases fitting TRBD2. The CDR3 covers 15 residues. The V gene end was trimmed by 3 bases and the J gene end by 5 bases; junction bases not matched to a gene: 7. The germline CDR1 and CDR2 sequences are DFQATT and SNEGSKA (reference sequence). The CDR3: CSASSGTSANNEQFF. The DNA for the CDR3 is TGCAGTGCTAGTTCCGGGACTAGCGCCAACAATGAGCAGTTCTTC.

To note about this clonotype: Relative to the germline gene, one junction end is altered; a read error may explain this. The V and J genes are TRBV3-1 and TRBJ1-2, with D unclear. Germline V gene sequence: CDR1 LGHDT, CDR2 YNNKEL (reference sequence). The CDR3 spans 13 residues. In DNA form, the CDR3 reads TGTGCCAGCAGCCACATGGGTTTCCTAGGCTGCACCTTC. Encoded protein: CASSHMGFLGCTF.

This chain joins TRBV27 and TRBJ1-1, with D tentatively TRBD1 (6 bases). V was trimmed by 7 bases and J by 1 base, leaving 19 bases between them. From germline, CDR1 is MNHEY and CDR2 SMNVEV (reference sequence). The CDR3 loop spans 16 amino acids. The CDR3 protein is CASKMKGGRTNTEAFF. The CDR3, as DNA: TGTGCCAGCAAAATGAAGGGGGGTCGGACGAACACTGAAGCTTTCTTT.

Remarks on this clonotype: This may be a read error: a much more frequent sequence differs by one nucleotide. This chain uses TRBV12-3 or TRBV12-4 with TRBJ1-1; 10 bases align to TRBD1. This CDR3 is built from 13 residues. The CDR3 protein is CTSTRQGAGEAFF. The CDR3, as DNA: TGTACCAGCACCCGACAGGGGGCGGGGGAAGCTTTCTTT.

This clonotype came up a few times. CDR3 DNA: TGTGCCAGCAGCCAAGACCAGCGGGAGTTGGATGAGCAGTTCTTC. As protein: CASSQDQRELDEQFF. V is TRBV14 and J is TRBJ2-1, with TRBD2 identical over 8 bases. This CDR3 contains 15 residues. Germline V gene sequence: CDR1 SGHDN, CDR2 FVKESK. Trimming removed 0 bases from V and 8 bases from J; junction bases left unmatched: 6.

This rearrangement joins TRBV28 to TRBJ2-7; 7 bases are a match to TRBD2. Unmatched junction bases numbered 9, after V lost 6 bases and J lost 4 bases. The CDR3 extends over 14 amino acids. Germline V gene data show CDR1 as MDHEN and CDR2 as SYDVKM. CDR3: CASRFSGTIYEQYF. The CDR3 region has the DNA TGTGCCAGCAGGTTCAGCGGGACCATTTACGAGCAGTACTTC. Full variable domain (remainder filled in from reference TRBV28 and TRBJ2-7): DVKVTQSSRYLVKRTGEKVFLECVQDMDHENMFWYRQDPGLGLRLIYFSYDVKMKEKGDIPEGYSVSREKKERFSLILESASTNQTSMYLCASRFSGTIYEQYFGPGTRLTVT.

The rearrangement uses TRBV5-1 and TRBJ2-7; the match to TRBD2 covers 11 bases. This CDR3 has 18 residues. Looked up from germline, CDR1 is SGHRS and CDR2 is YFSETQ. J was trimmed by 6 bases and V by 4 bases; bases with no gene match: 18. In DNA, the CDR3 is TGCGCCAGCAGCGAGGAACTACTAGCGGGAGCTCCCAGTGGCGAGCAGTACTTC. Its translation: CASSEELLAGAPSGEQYF.

The table lists this clonotype with a few counts. J is TRBJ2-3 and V is TRBV11-2, with D tentatively TRBD2 (6 bases). The V gene's germline CDR1 is SGHAT and CDR2 FQNNGV. There are 14 residues in the CDR3. V dropped 8 bases and J dropped 5 bases, with 17 bases sitting between them. The CDR3 DNA follows: TGTGCCAGCGGAAAATTAGGGACTGGAGATACGCAGTATTTT. Translated: CASGKLGTGDTQYF.

The chain uses TRBV24-1 and TRBJ2-4, with TRBD1 matching 8 bases. The end of the DNA fits TRBJ2-7 better, so the J call may be wrong. The CDR3 length is 14 residues. From germline, CDR1 is KGHDR and CDR2 SFDVKD. CDR3 bases: TGTGCCACCAGTGAGCCAGGGGGCAACTACGAGCAGTACTTC. As protein: CATSEPGGNYEQYF.

This clonotype was observed a single time. This rearrangement joins TRBV29-1 to TRBJ1-1; TRBD1 agrees at 10 bases. The CDR3 contains 14 residues. Germline V CDR1 and CDR2: SQVTM, ANQGSEA. The V segment lost 6 bases and the J segment 3 bases; nucleotides outside the gene matches: 7. CDR3 coding DNA: TGCAGCGTCCCCCGGGACAGGGGAGACACTGAAGCTTTCTTT. Translation gives CSVPRDRGDTEAFF.

V usage is TRBV27 and J usage is TRBJ2-1; 8 nucleotides align to TRBD2. Germline CDR1 and CDR2: MNHEY and SMNVEV (reference sequence). V dropped 2 bases and J dropped 0; count of bases not matched to a gene: 6. The CDR3 runs 17 residues. The CDR3 DNA reads as TGTGCCAGCAGTTTAGGACTAGCCTCAGCCTCCTACAATGAGCAGTTCTTC. It encodes CASSLGLASASYNEQFF.

This clonotype has just a few counts. The gene calls are TRBV5-4 and TRBJ2-6; 8 nucleotides match TRBD1. V trimming: 0 bases; J trimming: 2 bases; junction bases outside the gene matches: 4. CDR1 is SGHNT, CDR2 YYREEE, per germline (reference sequence). The CDR3 covers 17 residues. CDR3 sequence: CASSLANRGAGANVLTF. In DNA form, the CDR3 reads TGTGCCAGCAGCTTGGCCAACAGGGGGGCTGGGGCCAACGTCCTGACTTTC.

The CDR3, as DNA: TGTGCCAGCAGCATCCGTTCCGCGGGAGTGGATACGCAGTATTTT. Translated: CASSIRSAGVDTQYF. This chain links TRBV21-1 with TRBJ2-3; whether TRBD2, the table's D call, matches the DNA was not checked. TRBV21-1 is shown as a pseudogene. The CDR3 length is 15 residues.

Regarding this clonotype: Given a much more abundant clone one base away, this may be a read error. V gene TRBV30 combines with J gene TRBJ2-4; D might be TRBD1 (5 bases). The V gene lost 4 bases and the J gene lost 13 bases, with 17 bases spanning the gap. CDR1 is GTSNPN and CDR2 is SVGIG in the germline V gene (reference sequence). The CDR3 has 12 residues. CDR3 bases: TGTGCCTGGAAGACAGACTCCTACGGGCAGTACTTC. This gives the protein CAWKTDSYGQYF.

In the case of this clonotype: A read error is likely, as this CDR3 ends without the conserved phenylalanine or tryptophan. The gene calls are TRBV20-1 and TRBJ2-5; D gene ambiguous. The J call is uncertain, as TRBJ2-7 better fits the DNA end. CDR1 and CDR2 from the germline V gene are DFQATT and SNEGSKA (reference sequence). This CDR3 is built from 16 residues. The CDR3: CSARDPGIRVGYEQYL. DNA for the CDR3: TGCAGTGCTAGAGATCCCGGCATACGGGTCGGCTACGAGCAGTACTTG.

In its sample, this clonotype was seen a few times. CDR3 sequence (DNA): TGTGCCAGCAGTTTAGCAGCGGGAGGGCCGGTGAATGAGCAGTTCTTC. Amino acids: CASSLAAGGPVNEQFF. V is TRBV12-3 or TRBV12-4 and J is TRBJ2-1; 10 nucleotides match TRBD2. The CDR3 sequence is 16 residues long. Germline trimming cut 0 bases from V and 7 bases from J; bases unmatched to any gene: 6.

The rearrangement links TRBV7-7 to TRBJ2-5; tentative D call: TRBD1 (7 bases). The last part of the DNA fits TRBJ2-7 better; the J call may be wrong. Germline CDR1 reads SSHAT; CDR2 reads FNYEAQ (reference sequence). The CDR3 spans 15 residues. Here the CDR3 reads CASSLGTGDFYEQYF. CDR3 coding DNA: TGTGCCAGCAGCTTAGGTACAGGGGACTTCTACGAGCAGTACTTC.

V is TRBV4-1 and J is TRBJ2-5; 9 nucleotides align to TRBD2. J was trimmed by 1 base and V by 4 bases; bases with no gene match: 10. Germline-derived CDR1 and CDR2 are MGHRA and YSYEKL. This CDR3 region has 17 residues. The CDR3 loop is CASSRAVAGVIQETQYF. Here the CDR3 DNA reads TGCGCCAGCAGCCGGGCTGTAGCGGGAGTCATCCAAGAGACCCAGTACTTC.

V is TRBV6-6 and J is TRBJ1-5; D gene ambiguous. Trimming took 8 bases from V and 1 from J, leaving 15 bases between them. The germline V gene has CDR1 MNHNY and CDR2 SVGAGI (reference sequence). This CDR3 is 15 amino acids long. CDR3 loop: CASWTPKGSNQPQHF. CDR3 nucleotides: TGTGCCAGCTGGACCCCAAAAGGCAGCAATCAGCCCCAGCATTTT.

This clonotype was seen a handful of times. This chain uses TRBV4-1 with TRBJ2-1; TRBD2 matches 14 bases. The CDR3 totals 17 residues. V was clipped by 1 base and J by 2 bases; unmatched bases: 1. In germline, CDR1 is MGHRA, CDR2 YSYEKL. The CDR3 coding sequence is TGCGCCAGCAGCCAAGGGGGACTAGCGGGAGCCTACAATGAGCAGTTCTTC. Protein sequence: CASSQGGLAGAYNEQFF.

This chain links TRBV14 with TRBJ1-2; maybe TRBD1 (6 bases). The CDR3 contains 16 residues. Germline assignment: CDR1 SGHDN and CDR2 FVKESK. V was clipped by 0 bases and J by 4 bases, with 15 bases between them. The CDR3 nucleotides read TGTGCCAGCAGCCAAGATCTGGGACACGACGGCTATGGCTACACCTTC. Translating it yields CASSQDLGHDGYGYTF.

The chain has TRBV6-6 and TRBJ2-1; D gene unclear. CDR3 size: 12 residues. Trimming stripped 5 bases from V and 7 bases from J, with 9 bases between. Germline V lookup: CDR1 MNHNY, CDR2 SVGAGI (reference sequence). CDR3 coding DNA: TGTGCCAGCAGTCAAAATAGTAATGAGCAGTTCTTC. Translating it yields CASSQNSNEQFF.

A word on this clonotype: Sequence at one end of the junction differs from germline and may be a read error. This chain joins TRBV29-1 and TRBJ2-7, with D possibly TRBD1 on 5 matching bases. There are 13 residues in the CDR3. CDR1 is SQVTM, CDR2 ANQGSEA, per germline. This CDR3 is CSVEDMSSDEQYF. As DNA, the CDR3 is TGCAGCGTTGAGGACATGAGCTCCGACGAGCAGTACTTC.

The chain joins TRBV4-1 to TRBJ2-7, with D perhaps TRBD2 (7 bases). V dropped 0 bases and J dropped 4 bases, with 13 bases sitting between them. Germline assignment: CDR1 MGHRA and CDR2 YSYEKL. There are 15 residues in the CDR3. The CDR3 bases are TGCGCCAGCAGCCAAGATCCGGGGGGCACTTACGAGCAGTACTTC. This gives the protein CASSQDPGGTYEQYF.

This chain connects TRBV27 to TRBJ2-7; D might be TRBD2 (6 bases). Germline V gives CDR1 MNHEY, CDR2 SMNVEV (reference sequence). Trimming left V 6 bases short and J 5 bases short, with 14 bases between. This CDR3 contains 13 residues. CDR3 amino acids: CASSRDPSDEQYF. DNA of the CDR3: TGTGCCAGCAGCCGGGACCCTAGCGACGAGCAGTACTTC.

This clonotype has only a few counts. The CDR3 loop is CASSNRDGQYF. The CDR3 DNA is TGTGCCAGCAGCAACCGGGACGGACAGTACTTC. This chain joins TRBV13 and TRBJ2-4, with D tentatively TRBD1 or TRBD2 (5 bases each). Germline V gene sequence: CDR1 PRHDT, CDR2 FYEKMQ (reference sequence). The CDR3 runs to 11 residues. V was cut by 5 bases and J by 13 bases, with 12 bases left in between. The full variable domain, completed using reference TRBV13 and TRBJ2-4, is AAGVIQSPRHLIKEKRETATLKCYPIPRHDTVYWYQQGPGQDPQFLISFYEKMQSDKGSIPDRFSAQQFSDYHSELNMSSLELGDSALYFCASSNRDGQYFGAGTRLSVL.